This TCR beta chain was documented in a study of T cell responses to AZD1222 COVID-19 vaccine. General observations from the study: Nearly half of unique spike-specific TCRs reportedly avoided B.1.351 and B.1.1.7 mutated regions. Sampling that yielded the repertoires occurred only after the peak T cell response.

Details on this clone: The antigen remains undetermined.

Repertoires were generated with immunoSEQ multiplex PCR, while TCRdb's copy carries only in-frame clones and drops some. The table lists about 130,000 clones, around 90% of them singletons. The CDR3 contains 13 residues. The germline V and J ends were trimmed by 5 bases and 3 bases, with 9 bases remaining between them. Germline CDR1 and CDR2: SEHNR and FQNEAQ (reference sequence). V gene TRBV7-9 combines with J gene TRBJ2-3; unclear D gene. The clonotype comes from an adult in good health. Sequenced here: peripheral blood, sampled on day 0 of AZD1222 vaccination. CDR3 amino acids: CASSVGSTDTQYF. CDR3 in DNA: TGTGCCAGCAGCGTGGGAAGTACAGATACGCAGTATTTT.